The T cell receptor beta chain under discussion was sequenced for a study of blood T cell repertoires in COVID-19. Across the whole study: Material from acute and convalescent COVID-19 was sourced from the United States, Italy and Spain.

Original analysis: Amplifying reference gene primers gave estimates of nucleated cell counts. Sequenced by immunoSEQ multiplex PCR; TCRdb stores in-frame clones only, minus some. For V, J and clone size, that table is used; D and trimming come from the DNA. The data hold some 130,000 clones, with around 85% observed a single time. Only a few counts were recorded for this clone. Sequenced material: peripheral blood. This TCR was sampled from a woman aged 45 to 65 with acute or convalescent COVID-19.

The CDR3 nucleotides are TGCGCCAGCAGCGCGGGACAGGATAATTCACCCCTCCACTTT. Its protein is CASSAGQDNSPLHF. The V and J genes are TRBV5-1 and TRBJ1-6; TRBD1 agrees at 8 bases. V dropped 4 bases and J dropped 5; count of bases not matched to a gene: 2. The CDR3 is made up of 14 amino acids. CDR1 and CDR2 from the germline V gene are SGHRS and YFSETQ.